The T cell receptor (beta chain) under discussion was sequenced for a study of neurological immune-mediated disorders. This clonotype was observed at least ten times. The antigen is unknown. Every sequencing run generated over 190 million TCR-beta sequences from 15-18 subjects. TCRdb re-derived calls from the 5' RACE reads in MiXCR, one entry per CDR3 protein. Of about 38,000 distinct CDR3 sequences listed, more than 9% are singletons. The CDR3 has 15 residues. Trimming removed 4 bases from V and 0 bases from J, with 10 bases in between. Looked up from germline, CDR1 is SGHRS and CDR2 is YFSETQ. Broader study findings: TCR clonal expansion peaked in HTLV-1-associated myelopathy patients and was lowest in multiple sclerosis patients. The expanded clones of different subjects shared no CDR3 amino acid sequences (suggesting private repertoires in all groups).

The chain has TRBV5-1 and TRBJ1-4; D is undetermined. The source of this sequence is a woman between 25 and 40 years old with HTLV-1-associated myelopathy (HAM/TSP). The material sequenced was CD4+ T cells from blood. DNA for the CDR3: TGCGCCAGCAGCAACTCAGTTACAACTAATGAAAAACTGTTTTTT. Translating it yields CASSNSVTTNEKLFF.